Shown below are 27 T cell receptor beta chains from a single sample sequenced in a study of CD8 T cells in ankylosing spondylitis. Study-wide findings and caveats: Among TCR beta sequences, a motif of several highly homologous variants appeared characteristic of ankylosing spondylitis blood.

Antigen specificity for these receptors is unknown. MiXCR, run by TCRdb on the 5' RACE reads, gives a single entry per CDR3 protein. The data hold hundreds of thousands of distinct CDR3 sequences, with over 15% observed a single time. Source material: blood, either unsorted or a sorted T cell fraction (not recorded which). The receptor set was obtained from a male donor with ankylosing spondylitis.

This clonotype came up a few times. The J gene is TRBJ2-7, the V gene TRBV7-8; 9 bases match TRBD1. CDR3 size: 15 residues. Germline trimming cut 5 bases from V and 3 bases from J; bases unmatched to any gene: 8. Germline CDR1 and CDR2: SGHVS and FQNEAQ. The CDR3 loop reads CASSRGQGMNYEQYF. CDR3 sequence (DNA): TGTGCCAGCAGCCGCGGACAGGGGATGAACTACGAGCAGTACTTC.

There are a few counts of this clonotype. The chain has TRBV7-3 and TRBJ1-2; 7 bases match TRBD1. The CDR3 length is 15 residues. Trimming at V came to 5 bases and at J to 2 bases, leaving 8 bases not matched to a gene. CDR1 and CDR2 (germline): SGHTA, FQGTGA. CDR3 in DNA: TGTGCCAGCAGCCCGGGGACAGTTGGGAACTATGGCTACACCTTC. Amino acids: CASSPGTVGNYGYTF. The full variable domain, in which reference TRBV7-3 and TRBJ1-2 provide the parts outside the CDR3, is GAGVSQTPSNKVTEKGKYVELRCDPISGHTALYWYRQSLGQGPEFLIYFQGTGAADDSGLPNDRFFAVRPEGSVSTLKIQRTERGDSAVYLCASSPGTVGNYGYTFGSGTRLTVV.

The chain employs TRBV30 and TRBJ2-1, with 14 bases that match TRBD2. Germline values: CDR1 GTSNPN, CDR2 SVGIG (reference sequence). Trimming at V came to 7 bases and at J to 8 bases, leaving 4 bases not matched to a gene. CDR3 length: 13 amino acids. The CDR3 coding sequence is TGTGCCTCCAAGACTAGCGGGGGGGATGAGCAGTTCTTC. Its translation is CASKTSGGDEQFF.

The table lists this clonotype with a few counts. This rearrangement joins TRBV3-1 to TRBJ2-7; perhaps TRBD2 as D (6 bases). V lost 2 bases to trimming and J lost 13 bases, with 18 bases between them. Germline V CDR1 and CDR2: LGHDT, YNNKEL (reference sequence). The CDR3 is 13 amino acids. In nucleotides, the CDR3 is TGTGCCAGCAGCCAAACTAAATCGGCGGGGTATTACTTC. It translates to CASSQTKSAGYYF.

This clonotype has more than one count but fewer than ten. Germline and junction disagree at one end, which may indicate a read error. The rearrangement uses TRBV7-2 and TRBJ1-6; TRBD1 might be the D (5 bases). The CDR3 loop spans 13 amino acids. Germline V CDR1 and CDR2: SGHTA, FQGNSA. The CDR3 protein is CANSLQRDSPLHF. The CDR3 nucleotides read TGTGCCAACAGCTTACAAAGGGACTCACCCCTCCACTTT.

The CDR3 nucleotides are TGTGCCAGCAGTCCGCAGGGGGGGTTTGAGCAGTTCTTC. Protein product: CASSPQGGFEQFF. The chain uses TRBV12-3 or TRBV12-4 and TRBJ2-1; D could derive from TRBD1 or TRBD2 (7 bases each). Deletions cut 5 bases from V and 9 bases from J, with 14 bases between. This CDR3 comprises 13 residues.

V and J are TRBV20-1 and TRBJ2-7; D unclear. Germline CDR1 and CDR2: DFQATT and SNEGSKA (reference sequence). The CDR3 is made up of 15 amino acids. Trimming stripped 0 bases from V and 2 bases from J, with 14 bases between. DNA for the CDR3: TGCAGTGCTAGAGACCTGAGGACGGATGCCTACGAGCAGTACTTC. Translating gives CSARDLRTDAYEQYF.

The V call is TRBV10-3, the J call TRBJ2-3, with D maybe TRBD2 (6 bases). The germline gives CDR1 ENHRY, CDR2 SYGVKD. The V end lost 7 bases, the J end lost 3 bases, and 11 bases lay between the germline ends. The CDR3 consists of 13 residues. CDR3 amino acids: CAITGSTTDTQYF. The CDR3 nucleotides are TGTGCCATCACCGGGAGCACGACAGATACGCAGTATTTT.

The chain is built from TRBV28 and TRBJ1-2; D gene uncertain. V was shortened by 6 bases and J by 1 base, with 9 bases between the two germline ends. This CDR3 is 13 amino acids long. The V gene's germline CDR1 is MDHEN and CDR2 SYDVKM. The CDR3 protein is CASRPSVNYGYTF. In DNA, the CDR3 is TGTGCCAGCAGGCCTTCAGTTAACTATGGCTACACCTTC.

V usage is TRBV20-1 and J usage is TRBJ1-5; no definite D call. Germline CDR1 reads DFQATT; CDR2 reads SNEGSKA (reference sequence). The CDR3 has 15 residues. The V end was cut by 0 bases, the J end by 2 bases, with 11 bases between. CDR3 protein: CSAREGAWGNQPQHF. Here the CDR3 DNA reads TGCAGTGCTAGAGAGGGCGCTTGGGGCAATCAGCCCCAGCATTTT.

There are a few counts of this clonotype. The rearrangement joins TRBV7-9 to TRBJ1-3; unclear D gene. CDR1 is SEHNR and CDR2 is FQNEAQ in the germline V gene (reference sequence). V was clipped by 5 bases and J by 0 bases, with 11 bases between them. This CDR3 has 15 amino acids. This CDR3 is CASSPDGRSGNTIYF. In DNA form, the CDR3 reads TGTGCCAGCAGCCCCGACGGGCGCTCTGGAAACACCATATATTTT.

This clonotype has more than one count but fewer than ten. J is TRBJ1-1 and V is TRBV4-3, with 9 positions matching TRBD1. The V gene's germline CDR1 is LGHNA and CDR2 YSLEER. The CDR3 consists of 17 residues. V gave up 3 bases and J gave up 3 bases; unmatched junction bases: 11. The CDR3 nucleotides are TGCGCCAGCAGCCAGGCTACAGGGGGCCTTGGGTACACTGAAGCTTTCTTT. Translated, it gives CASSQATGGLGYTEAFF.

This clonotype came up a few times. The chain joins TRBV7-9 to TRBJ1-4, with 7 bases matching TRBD1. The CDR3 spans 17 residues. From germline, CDR1 is SEHNR and CDR2 FQNEAQ (reference sequence). V shed 7 bases and J 2 bases; nucleotides not matched to a gene: 13. CDR3 residues: CASNRGTGAVTNEKLFF. DNA for the CDR3: TGTGCCAGCAACCGAGGTACAGGGGCCGTGACTAATGAAAAACTGTTTTTT.

The chain links TRBV12-3 or TRBV12-4 to TRBJ1-6, with D uncertain. V lost 4 bases to trimming and J lost 6 bases, with 10 bases between them. The CDR3 runs to 14 residues. CDR3 nucleotides: TGTGCCAGCAGTTCCCTCTTGACTAATTCACCCCTCCACTTT. Translated: CASSSLLTNSPLHF.

The chain carries TRBV15 and TRBJ2-2; no clear D gene. Germline CDR1 LNHNV, CDR2 YYDKDF (reference sequence). V lost 1 base, J lost 1 base, and 7 bases lay in between. This CDR3 is built from 15 residues. The CDR3 DNA is TGTGCCACCAGCAGAGTTGCGCTGAACACCGGGGAGCTGTTTTTT. Protein sequence: CATSRVALNTGELFF.

Only a few counts were recorded for this clonotype. This chain links TRBV30 with TRBJ2-7; D is perhaps TRBD2 (7 bases). The length of the CDR3 is 12 residues. In germline, CDR1 is GTSNPN, CDR2 SVGIG (reference sequence). The CDR3 DNA reads as TGTGCTGGAGGGGGAGGGCCCCTCGAGCAGTACTTC. Translation gives CAGGGGPLEQYF. Combining the CDR3 with reference TRBV30 and TRBJ2-7 gives the whole variable domain SQTIHQWPATLVQPVGSPLSLECTVEGTSNPNLYWYRQAAGRGLQLLFYSVGIGQISSEVPQNLSASRPQDRQFILSSKKLLLSDSGFYLCAGGGGPLEQYFGPGTRLTVT.

The V and J genes are TRBV7-2 and TRBJ2-1; no reliable D call. Germline CDR1 reads SGHTA; CDR2 reads FQGNSA. Deletions cut 4 bases from V and 2 bases from J, with 15 bases between. The CDR3 has 16 amino acids. The DNA for the CDR3 is TGTGCCAGCAGCTCCGATCGGCTCTCTCCCTACAATGAGCAGTTCTTC. Its translation: CASSSDRLSPYNEQFF.

The chain has TRBV5-1 and TRBJ2-7; tentatively, D is TRBD2 (5 bases). The CDR3 extends over 14 amino acids. The germline V gene has CDR1 SGHRS and CDR2 YFSETQ. V shed 0 bases and J shed 6 bases, with 13 bases lying between them. The CDR3 is CASSLEDLEGEQYF. DNA for the CDR3: TGCGCCAGCAGCTTGGAGGATCTCGAGGGCGAGCAGTACTTC.

This clonotype has a handful of counts. A junction boundary mismatches the germline segment, possibly from a read error. V usage is TRBV20-1 and J usage is TRBJ2-1, with a tentative D call TRBD2 (7 bases). Germline V gene lookup returns CDR1 DFQATT and CDR2 SNEGSKA (reference sequence). This CDR3 region has 16 residues. The chain's CDR3 is CSASEVRGGHYTEQFF. The DNA of the CDR3 is TGCAGTGCTAGCGAAGTTAGGGGGGGCCATTACACTGAGCAGTTCTTC.

The gene calls are TRBV20-1 and TRBJ2-5; tentatively, D is TRBD1 or TRBD2 (6 bases each). The CDR3 has 15 residues. V lost 4 bases and J 1 base, leaving 16 bases between the germline ends. Germline V CDR1 and CDR2: DFQATT, SNEGSKA (reference sequence). The DNA for the CDR3 is TGCAGTGCTATTTTCGGGGGCCGACCCCAAGAGACCCAGTACTTC. This translates into CSAIFGGRPQETQYF.

This clonotype was counted ten times or more. The chain uses TRBV7-8 and TRBJ1-2, with D unresolved. CDR1 is SGHVS and CDR2 is FQNEAQ in the germline V gene. Trimming took off 3 bases at V and 8 bases at J, with 22 bases between the two ends. The CDR3 covers 16 residues. The CDR3 loop is CASSFVAGTASGGYTF. The CDR3 coding sequence is TGTGCCAGCAGCTTTGTCGCGGGAACTGCGAGTGGGGGCTACACCTTC.

This chain joins TRBV11-1 and TRBJ2-4; D may be TRBD1 or TRBD2 (5 bases each). Looked up from germline, CDR1 is SGHAT and CDR2 is FQDESV (reference sequence). Trimming took off 5 bases at V and 0 bases at J, with 23 bases between the two ends. This CDR3 has 19 residues. The DNA of the CDR3 is TGTGCCAGCAGCCCTCAGTTAGGGGACGATATCCTAGCCAAAAACATTCAGTACTTC. It is translated as CASSPQLGDDILAKNIQYF. The full variable domain, with the rest looked up from reference TRBV11-1 and TRBJ2-4, is EAEVAQSPRYKITEKSQAVAFWCDPISGHATLYWYRQILGQGPELLVQFQDESVVDDSQLPKDRFSAERLKGVDSTLKIQPAELGDSAMYLCASSPQLGDDILAKNIQYFGAGTRLSVL.

The chain couples TRBV5-1 to TRBJ2-1; 8 bases are shared with TRBD1. Germline lookup yields CDR1 SGHRS and CDR2 YFSETQ. V lost 4 bases, J lost 5 bases, and 8 bases stayed unmatched. This CDR3 has 15 residues. CDR3: CASSRGQGANNEQFF. The DNA for the CDR3 is TGCGCCAGCAGCCGGGGGCAGGGGGCCAACAATGAGCAGTTCTTC.

This clonotype turned up a few times. The chain uses TRBV4-3 and TRBJ2-5, with TRBD2 matching over 8 bases. The germline V gene encodes CDR1 LGHNA and CDR2 YSLEER. CDR3 length equals 17 residues. Trimming at V came to 0 bases and at J to 1 base, leaving 7 bases not matched to a gene. The DNA of the CDR3 is TGCGCCAGCAGCCAAGATCGAGCGGGAGTGGCCCAAGAGACCCAGTACTTC. Translating gives CASSQDRAGVAQETQYF.

This rearrangement joins TRBV28 to TRBJ2-7; tentatively, D is TRBD1 (5 bases). Germline V gene data show CDR1 as MDHEN and CDR2 as SYDVKM. V lost 7 bases and J lost 5, with 18 bases in between. There are 14 residues in the CDR3. The CDR3 bases are TGTGCCAGCACTCTGTCGGGCAGGGCCCACGAGCAGTACTTC. Translating gives CASTLSGRAHEQYF.

This clonotype was observed a few times. The chain links TRBV7-9 to TRBJ1-4, with D maybe TRBD1 (6 bases). V was trimmed by 5 bases and J by 4 bases, leaving 14 bases between them. Germline V gene sequence: CDR1 SEHNR, CDR2 FQNEAQ (reference sequence). The CDR3 has 15 residues. CDR3 in amino acids: CASSPGDIFNEKLFF. The CDR3 DNA reads TGTGCCAGCAGCCCCGGGGACATCTTTAATGAAAAACTGTTTTTT.

Many counts were recorded for this clonotype. This chain joins TRBV28 and TRBJ2-2; D possibly matches TRBD1 or TRBD2 (5 bases each). The V end was cut by 4 bases, the J end by 0 bases, with 6 bases between. Germline assignment: CDR1 MDHEN and CDR2 SYDVKM. The CDR3 spans 14 residues. This chain's CDR3 is CASSSGPNTGELFF. DNA of the CDR3: TGTGCCAGCAGTTCGGGACCGAACACCGGGGAGCTGTTTTTT.